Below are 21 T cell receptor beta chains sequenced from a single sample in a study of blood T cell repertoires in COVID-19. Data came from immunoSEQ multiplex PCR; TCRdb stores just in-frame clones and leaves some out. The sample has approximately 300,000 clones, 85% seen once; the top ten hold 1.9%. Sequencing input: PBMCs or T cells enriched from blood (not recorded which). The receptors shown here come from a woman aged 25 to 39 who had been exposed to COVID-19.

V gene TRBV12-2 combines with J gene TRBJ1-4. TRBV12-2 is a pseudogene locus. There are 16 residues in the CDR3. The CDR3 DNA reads TGTGCAAGTCGCTTAGGGGCACTCGGGAGGAGGGAAAAACTGTTTTTT. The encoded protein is CASRLGALGRREKLFF.

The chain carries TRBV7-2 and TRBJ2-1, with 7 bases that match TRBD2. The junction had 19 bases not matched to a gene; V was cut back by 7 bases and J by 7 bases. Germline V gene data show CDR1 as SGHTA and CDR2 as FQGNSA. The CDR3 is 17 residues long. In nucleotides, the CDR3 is TGTGCCAGCACCCAGTGGGGGACTACCCGTAAAGAGAATGAGCAGTTCTTC. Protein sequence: CASTQWGTTRKENEQFF.

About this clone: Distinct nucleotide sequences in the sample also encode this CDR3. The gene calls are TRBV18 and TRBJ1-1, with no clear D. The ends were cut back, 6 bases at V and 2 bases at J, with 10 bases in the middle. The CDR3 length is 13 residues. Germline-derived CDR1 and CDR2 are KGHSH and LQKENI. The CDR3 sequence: CASSPGGNTEAFF. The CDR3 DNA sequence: TGTGCCAGCTCCCCGGGAGGTAACACTGAAGCTTTCTTT.

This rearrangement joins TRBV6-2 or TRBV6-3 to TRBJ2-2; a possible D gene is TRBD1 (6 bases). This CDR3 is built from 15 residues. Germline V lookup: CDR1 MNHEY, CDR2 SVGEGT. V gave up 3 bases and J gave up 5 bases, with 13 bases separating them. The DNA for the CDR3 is TGTGCCAGCAGTTATGCCCCCCAGGGGACCGGGGAGCTGTTTTTT. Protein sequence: CASSYAPQGTGELFF.

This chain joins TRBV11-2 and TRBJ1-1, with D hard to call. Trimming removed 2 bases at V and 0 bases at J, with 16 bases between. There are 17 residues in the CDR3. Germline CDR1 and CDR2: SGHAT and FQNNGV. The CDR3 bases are TGTGCCAGCAGCTTACACGGGAGGCTGACGATGAACACTGAAGCTTTCTTT. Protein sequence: CASSLHGRLTMNTEAFF. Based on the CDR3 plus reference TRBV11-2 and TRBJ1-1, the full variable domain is EAGVAQSPRYKIIEKRQSVAFWCNPISGHATLYWYQQILGQGPKLLIQFQNNGVVDDSQLPKDRFSAERLKGVDSTLKIQPAKLEDSAVYLCASSLHGRLTMNTEAFFGQGTRLTVV.

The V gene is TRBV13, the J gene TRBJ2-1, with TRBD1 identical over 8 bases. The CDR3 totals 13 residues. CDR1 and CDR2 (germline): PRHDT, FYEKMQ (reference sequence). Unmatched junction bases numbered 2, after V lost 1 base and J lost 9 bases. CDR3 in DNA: TGTGCCAGCAGCTTAGAACAGGGGGTTGAGCAGTTCTTC. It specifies CASSLEQGVEQFF.

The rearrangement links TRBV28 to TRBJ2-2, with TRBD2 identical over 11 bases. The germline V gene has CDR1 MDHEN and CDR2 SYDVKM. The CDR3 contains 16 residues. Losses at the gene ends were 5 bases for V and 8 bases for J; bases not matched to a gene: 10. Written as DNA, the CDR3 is TGTGCCAGCAGTCTGGGCCTACTAGCGGGAGTGGGGGAGCTGTTTTTT. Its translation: CASSLGLLAGVGELFF.

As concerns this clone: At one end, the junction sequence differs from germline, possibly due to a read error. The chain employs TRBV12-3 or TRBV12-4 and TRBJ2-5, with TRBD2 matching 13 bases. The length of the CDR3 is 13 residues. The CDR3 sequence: CASRVGLAGYTDF. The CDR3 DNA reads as TGTGCCAGTCGGGTGGGACTAGCGGGATACACGGACTTC.

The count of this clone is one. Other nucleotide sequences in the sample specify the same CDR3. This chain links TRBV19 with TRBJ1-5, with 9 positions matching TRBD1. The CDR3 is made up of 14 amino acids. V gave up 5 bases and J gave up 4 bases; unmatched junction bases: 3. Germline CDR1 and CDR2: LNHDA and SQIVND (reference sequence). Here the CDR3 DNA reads TGTGCCAGTAGTCCAGGACAGGGGAATCAGCCCCAGCATTTT. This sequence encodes CASSPGQGNQPQHF.

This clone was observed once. The CDR3 sequence is CASKGQGASSYEQYF. The CDR3, as DNA: TGTGCCAGCAAAGGACAGGGGGCTAGCTCCTACGAGCAGTACTTC. The V and J genes are TRBV6-5 and TRBJ2-7, with 11 bases fitting TRBD1. With V trimmed by 7 bases and J by 0 bases, 5 bases remained unmatched. The CDR3 is 15 amino acids. The germline V gene has CDR1 MNHEY and CDR2 SVGAGI.

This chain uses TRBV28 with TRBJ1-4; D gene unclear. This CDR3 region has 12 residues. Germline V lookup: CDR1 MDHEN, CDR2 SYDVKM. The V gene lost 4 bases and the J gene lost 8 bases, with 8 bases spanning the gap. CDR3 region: CASSSDGEKLFF. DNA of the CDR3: TGTGCCAGCAGTTCCGACGGGGAAAAACTGTTTTTT.

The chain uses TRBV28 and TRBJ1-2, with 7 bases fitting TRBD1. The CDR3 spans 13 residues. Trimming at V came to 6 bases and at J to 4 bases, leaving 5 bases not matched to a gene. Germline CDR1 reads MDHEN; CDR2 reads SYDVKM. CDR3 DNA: TGTGCCAGCAGGACAGGGCCCTTCTATGGCTACACCTTC. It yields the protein CASRTGPFYGYTF.

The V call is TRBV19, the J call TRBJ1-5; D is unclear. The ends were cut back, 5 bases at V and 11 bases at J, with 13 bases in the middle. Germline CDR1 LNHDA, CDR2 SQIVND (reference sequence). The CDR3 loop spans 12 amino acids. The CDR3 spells CASSGEGGTQHF. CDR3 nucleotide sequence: TGTGCCAGTAGTGGGGAGGGCGGGACCCAGCATTTT.

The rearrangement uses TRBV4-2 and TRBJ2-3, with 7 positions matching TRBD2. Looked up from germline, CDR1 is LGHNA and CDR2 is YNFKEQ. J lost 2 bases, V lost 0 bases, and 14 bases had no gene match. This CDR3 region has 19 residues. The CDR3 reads CASSQDNRRGSVLTDTQYF. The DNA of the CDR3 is TGTGCCAGCAGCCAAGATAATCGACGCGGGAGCGTCCTCACAGATACGCAGTATTTT.

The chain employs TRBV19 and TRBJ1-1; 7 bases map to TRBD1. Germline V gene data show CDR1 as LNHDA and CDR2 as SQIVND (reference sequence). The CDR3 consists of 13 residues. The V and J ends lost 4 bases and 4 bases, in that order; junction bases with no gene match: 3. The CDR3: CASSRTGVTEAFF. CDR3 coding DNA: TGTGCCAGTAGTAGAACAGGGGTCACTGAAGCTTTCTTT.

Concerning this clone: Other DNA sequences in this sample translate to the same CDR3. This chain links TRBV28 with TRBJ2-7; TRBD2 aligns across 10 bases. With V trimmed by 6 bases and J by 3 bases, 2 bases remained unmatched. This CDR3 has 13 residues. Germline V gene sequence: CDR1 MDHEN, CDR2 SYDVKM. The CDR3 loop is CASRRTSGYEQYF. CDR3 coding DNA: TGTGCCAGCAGAAGGACTAGCGGCTACGAGCAGTACTTC. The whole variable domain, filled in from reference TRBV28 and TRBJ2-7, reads DVKVTQSSRYLVKRTGEKVFLECVQDMDHENMFWYRQDPGLGLRLIYFSYDVKMKEKGDIPEGYSVSREKKERFSLILESASTNQTSMYLCASRRTSGYEQYFGPGTRLTVT.

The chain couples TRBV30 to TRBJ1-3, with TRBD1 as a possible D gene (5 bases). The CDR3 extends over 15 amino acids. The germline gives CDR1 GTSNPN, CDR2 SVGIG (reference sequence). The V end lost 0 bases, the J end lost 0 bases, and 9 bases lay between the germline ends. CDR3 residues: CAWSVGAGSGNTIYF. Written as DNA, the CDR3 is TGTGCCTGGAGTGTTGGGGCAGGCTCTGGAAACACCATATATTTT. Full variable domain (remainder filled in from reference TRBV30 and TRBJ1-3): SQTIHQWPATLVQPVGSPLSLECTVEGTSNPNLYWYRQAAGRGLQLLFYSVGIGQISSEVPQNLSASRPQDRQFILSSKKLLLSDSGFYLCAWSVGAGSGNTIYFGEGSWLTVV.

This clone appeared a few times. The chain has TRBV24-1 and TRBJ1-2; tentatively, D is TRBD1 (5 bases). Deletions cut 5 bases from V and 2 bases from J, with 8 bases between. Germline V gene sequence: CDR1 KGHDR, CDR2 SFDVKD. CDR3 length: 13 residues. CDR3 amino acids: CATSGQGNYGYTF. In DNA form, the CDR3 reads TGTGCCACCAGTGGCCAGGGAAACTATGGCTACACCTTC.

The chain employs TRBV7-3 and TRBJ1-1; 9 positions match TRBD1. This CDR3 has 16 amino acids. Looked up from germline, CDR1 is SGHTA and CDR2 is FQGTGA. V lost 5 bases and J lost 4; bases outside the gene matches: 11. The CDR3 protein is CASSQGPGTGSTEAFF. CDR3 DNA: TGTGCCAGCAGCCAAGGCCCCGGGACAGGGAGCACTGAAGCTTTCTTT.

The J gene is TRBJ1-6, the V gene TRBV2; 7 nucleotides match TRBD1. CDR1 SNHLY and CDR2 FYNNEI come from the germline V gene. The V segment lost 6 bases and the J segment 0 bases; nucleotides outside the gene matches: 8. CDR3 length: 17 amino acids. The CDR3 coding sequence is TGTGCCAGCAGCCCGGACAGGCTAAGCTCCTATAATTCACCCCTCCACTTT. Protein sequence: CASSPDRLSSYNSPLHF.

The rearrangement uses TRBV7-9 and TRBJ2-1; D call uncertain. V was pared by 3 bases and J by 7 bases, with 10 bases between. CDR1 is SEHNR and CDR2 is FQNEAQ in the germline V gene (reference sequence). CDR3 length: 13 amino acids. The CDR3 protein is CASSLSNRNEQFF. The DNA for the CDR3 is TGTGCCAGCAGCTTGAGCAATCGGAATGAGCAGTTCTTC.